Below, one TCR beta chain is given with its context. This clonotype has ten or more counts. It lacks a known antigen. No qualities accompany the bases; no much larger clone lies one base away. Receptors were amplified or captured by multiplex PCR. Sequenced using an Illumina HiSeq 4000. To build TCR beta libraries, CDR3 regions were amplified by Arm-PCR using iRepertoire HTBI primers. Before sequencing, the PCR products went through gel purification. For the original study's pipeline: Across samples, fewer than 70 TRBV and 12 to 15 TRBJ segments were identified and used for gene usage analysis of CDR3 amino acid clonotypes. COPE and FqMerger were used to merge filtered high-quality paired reads into contigs. Contigs were aligned with BLAST to IMGT TRBV, TRBD and TRBJ reference genes, and CDR3 was defined per IMGT. Any clonotype with a frequency above 0.1% was counted as a highly expanded clone. Shannon entropy was used to measure repertoire diversity, and the Gini coefficient was used to measure V-J evenness. A clonotype was considered public if more than one individual shared it. The public reads were reanalyzed by TCRdb: fastp trimming at Q25, MiXCR alignment, in-frame beta chains only. Each record represents a unique CDR3 protein, reported with the most common genes and DNA among its rows. The V and J calls and clone size come from TCRdb's table, not from the authors' own analysis. This sample gives some 470,000 distinct CDR3 sequences in total; about 22% of them show up just once. Of the sample, around 7% falls within the top ten clones.

Trimming leaves V shorter by 3 bases and J shorter by 0 bases, with the junction holding 5 bases beyond the gene matches. The CDR3 starts with the cysteine, ends with the phenylalanine, and has 15 residues. Solely the CDR3 DNA is kept, with 45 bases framed from the first base. For CDR1 and CDR2, the germline V gene lists MDHEN and SYDVKM. In light of the paper, this sample's time point label describes: persistent/refractory GD, antithyroid drugs over 5 years with positive TRAb. RNA was extracted from PBMCs in TRIzol for both TCR sequencing and RNA sequencing. Graves' disease was diagnosed according to American Thyroid Association guidelines. Recruitment of patients was carried out at an endocrinology department in Xi'an, China. From each patient, approximately 10 milliliters of peripheral blood was collected into an EDTA anticoagulant tube. Ficoll Paque Plus density gradient separation was used to isolate PBMCs, and no further T cell sorting was performed. An Agilent 2100 Bioanalyzer and agarose gel were used to check RNA quality, and a NanoDrop 2000 was used to measure RNA concentration.

These data belong to a study of regulatory T cells in long-lasting Graves disease (dated by TCRdb to the early 2020s). For the study in its entirety: To count as having persistent Graves' disease, a patient had to have received antithyroid drug treatment for over 5 years with TSH receptor autoantibodies remaining persistently positive. A total of 33 samples underwent TCR sequencing, from about 13 patients with persistent Graves' disease and 20 patients with newly diagnosed Graves' disease. This study used TCR sequencing and RNA sequencing of peripheral blood to compare persistent Graves' disease patients against newly diagnosed Graves' disease patients. On average, persistent Graves' disease patients in the clinical cohort had been on antithyroid drugs for around ten years. The study was registered as a clinical trial and conducted in China. General conclusions and limits of the study: Compared with newly diagnosed patients, persistent Graves' disease patients had lower TCR Shannon entropy and fewer highly expanded clones, which suggests clonal expansion. Peripheral blood alone was examined, since thyroid tissue, which constituted the primary lesion, could not be accessed. The authors acknowledged the small sample size as a limitation that may reduce accuracy. Sequencing and analysis were restricted to the TCR beta chain. Persistent patients shared more public clonotypes among themselves (around 2,500) than newly diagnosed patients did (about 970). TRBV28, TRBJ1-2 and TRBJ2-5 were preferentially used in persistent disease, while TRBV20-1 and TRBJ2-1 were favored in newly diagnosed disease.

Here the chain combines TRBV28 and TRBJ2-7; 7 bases in the junction line up with TRBD1. The clonotype was recovered from a female donor with Graves disease. The sample was peripheral blood mononuclear cells (PBMCs), taken when the disease was refractory, from a patient treated with antithyroid drugs. The nucleotides are TGTGCCAGCAGTTTTAGGGGGCCGAGCTCCTACGAGCAGTACTTC. It encodes CASSFRGPSSYEQYF.